Listed here are 30 T cell receptor beta chains from one sample, sequenced in a study of shared clonotypes between healthy human individuals. The protocol was immunoSEQ multiplex PCR, while the TCRdb copy is restricted to in-frame clones and leaves out a portion. Here the sample spans 2.5 million or so clones, around nine tenths being singletons. Input material: naive CD4+ T cells sorted from blood. As for subset: CD45RA+ positively selected. The receptor set was obtained from a young man in good health.

The chain joins TRBV6-6 to TRBJ1-2, with D possibly being TRBD1 (5 bases). Looked up from germline, CDR1 is MNHNY and CDR2 is SVGAGI (reference sequence). The V end lost 0 bases, the J end lost 0 bases, and 8 bases lay between the germline ends. CDR3 length equals 15 residues. The CDR3 loop reads CASSYSGTANYGYTF. CDR3 in DNA: TGTGCCAGCAGTTACTCGGGGACCGCTAACTATGGCTACACCTTC.

The rearrangement uses TRBV19 and TRBJ2-1; either TRBD1 or TRBD2 may fit D (5 bases each). From germline, CDR1 is LNHDA and CDR2 SQIVND (reference sequence). V dropped 5 bases and J dropped 7 bases, with 21 bases sitting between them. The CDR3 is 16 amino acids. This chain's CDR3 is CASSPGDLGTRNEQFF. The CDR3 DNA sequence: TGTGCCAGTAGTCCCGGGGACCTAGGTACTCGGAATGAGCAGTTCTTC. The complete variable domain, with remaining parts taken from reference TRBV19 and TRBJ2-1, reads DGGITQSPKYLFRKEGQNVTLSCEQNLNHDAMYWYRQDPGQGLRLIYYSQIVNDFQKGDIAEGYSVSREKKESFPLTVTSAQKNPTAFYLCASSPGDLGTRNEQFFGPGTRLTVL.

V gene TRBV19 combines with J gene TRBJ1-2; D gene uncertain. Trimming took 0 bases from V and 1 from J, leaving 12 bases between them. The CDR3 is 16 residues long. Germline CDR1 and CDR2: LNHDA and SQIVND (reference sequence). In DNA, the CDR3 is TGTGCCAGTAGTATAGATTTACTTTCCGGTAACTATGGCTACACCTTC. This encodes CASSIDLLSGNYGYTF.

The chain has TRBV10-3 and TRBJ2-3, with D perhaps TRBD1 (6 bases). This CDR3 has 13 amino acids. Germline V CDR1 and CDR2: ENHRY, SYGVKD. V was pared by 7 bases and J by 5 bases, with 13 bases between. The CDR3 DNA reads as TGTGCCATCAACAGGGCTCGTGAAGATACGCAGTATTTT. It encodes CAINRAREDTQYF.

The chain links TRBV25-1 to TRBJ2-7; the D is unclear. The CDR3 runs 11 residues. Trimming left V 5 bases short and J 2 bases short, with 4 bases between. Germline assignment: CDR1 MGHDK and CDR2 SYGVNS. The CDR3 loop reads CASSHPYEQYF. The CDR3 region has the DNA TGTGCCAGCAGTCACCCCTACGAGCAGTACTTC.

CDR3 coding DNA: TGTGCCAGCAGCTTGGACCCGGGCCCCAATGAGCAGTTCTTC. Its protein product is CASSLDPGPNEQFF. The chain carries TRBV5-4 and TRBJ2-1; D is unresolved. Germline V CDR1 and CDR2: SGHNT, YYREEE (reference sequence). This CDR3 is 14 amino acids long. Deletions cut 0 bases from V and 6 bases from J, with 10 bases between.

The rearrangement uses TRBV30 and TRBJ1-1; possibly TRBD1 for D (5 bases). The CDR3 runs to 15 residues. Germline V gene data show CDR1 as GTSNPN and CDR2 as SVGIG (reference sequence). Trimming pared 3 bases from V and 0 bases from J, leaving 14 bases between. The CDR3 DNA is TGTGCCTGGAGAGGAAGGGGCGGGATGAACACTGAAGCTTTCTTT. Encoded protein: CAWRGRGGMNTEAFF.

The chain uses TRBV18 and TRBJ2-3; 8 bases fit TRBD2. Germline V lookup: CDR1 KGHSH, CDR2 LQKENI. The CDR3 runs 14 residues. The V and J ends lost 3 bases and 5 bases, in that order; junction bases with no gene match: 4. The CDR3 region is CASSPSGSEDTQYF. The CDR3 DNA sequence: TGTGCCAGCTCACCCAGCGGGAGCGAAGATACGCAGTATTTT.

This clone was detected a few times. The chain joins TRBV6-1 to TRBJ1-1; TRBD1 matches 9 bases. After removal of 9 bases from V and 0 bases from J, the junction contained 8 bases not matched to a gene. Germline V gives CDR1 MNHNS, CDR2 SASEGT. This CDR3 spans 15 amino acids. The CDR3 region has the DNA TGTGCCAGTATTACAGGGGGCTCCATGAACACTGAAGCTTTCTTT. Translated: CASITGGSMNTEAFF.

The rearrangement joins TRBV28 to TRBJ2-1, with D perhaps TRBD2 (7 bases). The CDR3 extends over 15 amino acids. V was clipped by 3 bases and J by 3 bases, with 12 bases between them. Per germline, CDR1 MDHEN and CDR2 SYDVKM. CDR3 residues: CASSFRGGNYNEQFF. CDR3 nucleotides: TGTGCCAGCAGTTTTAGGGGGGGAAACTACAATGAGCAGTTCTTC.

The chain uses TRBV9 and TRBJ1-5, with a possible D match to TRBD1 (5 bases). This CDR3 is 14 amino acids long. The germline V and J ends were trimmed by 4 bases and 2 bases, with 10 bases remaining between them. CDR1 and CDR2 (germline): SGDLS, YYNGEE. CDR3: CASSPTGGNQPQHF. CDR3 nucleotides: TGTGCCAGCAGCCCTACGGGGGGCAATCAGCCCCAGCATTTT.

The chain uses TRBV4-1 and TRBJ2-7, with no clear D. Germline V lookup: CDR1 MGHRA, CDR2 YSYEKL. V was cut by 2 bases and J by 2 bases, with 10 bases left in between. The CDR3 length is 14 residues. The CDR3 reads CASSQSDPTYEQYF. The CDR3 nucleotides are TGCGCCAGCAGCCAATCAGACCCTACCTACGAGCAGTACTTC.

CDR3 amino acids: CAWSPSSGPNQPQHF. The CDR3 nucleotides read TGTGCCTGGAGTCCCAGCTCCGGGCCAAATCAGCCCCAGCATTTT. This rearrangement joins TRBV30 to TRBJ1-5; D gene unclear. Trimming left V 2 bases short and J 4 bases short, with 15 bases between. Germline lookup yields CDR1 GTSNPN and CDR2 SVGIG (reference sequence). The CDR3 length is 15 residues.

The V call is TRBV6-6, the J call TRBJ1-1, with D hard to call. The CDR3 is made up of 14 amino acids. Per the germline V gene, CDR1 is MNHNY and CDR2 is SVGAGI (reference sequence). Trimming shortened V by 2 bases and J by 1 base, and 8 bases separated the two germline ends. The chain's CDR3 is CASSYGLWNTEAFF. CDR3 nucleotides: TGTGCCAGCAGTTACGGGCTTTGGAACACTGAAGCTTTCTTT.

The chain couples TRBV10-3 to TRBJ2-2, with unresolved D. Germline V gives CDR1 ENHRY, CDR2 SYGVKD. This CDR3 has 12 residues. Trimming pared 6 bases from V and 6 bases from J, leaving 8 bases between. Here the CDR3 reads CAIRKGAGELFF. The CDR3 bases are TGTGCCATCAGAAAGGGTGCCGGGGAGCTGTTTTTT.

About this clone: The sample has other DNA sequences that encode this CDR3 too. J is TRBJ1-6 and V is TRBV11-3, with D uncertain. Germline values: CDR1 SGHNT, CDR2 YENEEA. This CDR3 region has 13 residues. The ends were cut back, 1 base at V and 7 bases at J, with 5 bases in the middle. The CDR3 nucleotides read TGTGCCAGCAGCTTAGTTCCCAATTCACCCCTCCACTTT. Its translation: CASSLVPNSPLHF.

The gene calls are TRBV10-3 and TRBJ2-5; D is unresolved. CDR1 and CDR2 (germline): ENHRY, SYGVKD. Trimming took 6 bases from V and 1 from J, leaving 12 bases between them. CDR3 length equals 14 residues. The CDR3 here is CAISGINAQETQYF. CDR3 DNA sequence: TGTGCCATCAGCGGAATCAATGCCCAAGAGACCCAGTACTTC.

This CDR3 reads CSTKKDRGGTDTQYF. The DNA of the CDR3 is TGCAGCACCAAAAAGGACAGGGGGGGCACAGATACGCAGTATTTT. This rearrangement joins TRBV29-1 to TRBJ2-3; 10 bases agree with TRBD1. Germline lookup yields CDR1 SQVTM and CDR2 ANQGSEA. V was pared by 8 bases and J by 1 base, with 9 bases of the junction left unmatched. CDR3 size: 15 residues.

This chain connects TRBV30 to TRBJ1-3; D remains unclear. The CDR3 is 11 amino acids. The germline gives CDR1 GTSNPN, CDR2 SVGIG (reference sequence). CDR3 DNA sequence: TGTGCGGGCGGCTCTGGAAACACCATATATTTT. It codes for CAGGSGNTIYF.

The chain uses TRBV30 and TRBJ2-7; D gene ambiguous. Trimming stripped 3 bases from V and 2 bases from J, with 17 bases between. Germline values: CDR1 GTSNPN, CDR2 SVGIG (reference sequence). This CDR3 is 15 amino acids long. This CDR3 is CAWRATLLSPYEQYF. CDR3 nucleotides: TGTGCCTGGAGAGCGACCCTTCTATCCCCCTACGAGCAGTACTTC.

This clone occurred once. The chain combines TRBV12-5 with TRBJ1-4; possible D gene TRBD1, 6 bases. Germline values: CDR1 LGHNT, CDR2 FRNRAP. This CDR3 is 13 amino acids long. V gave up 10 bases and J gave up 5 bases, with 14 bases separating them. CDR3 sequence reads: CAIIGGANEKLFF. The CDR3 DNA sequence: TGTGCTATAATAGGGGGAGCGAATGAAAAACTGTTTTTT.

The chain combines TRBV28 with TRBJ2-7; the D gene could be TRBD1 or TRBD2 (5 bases each). Germline CDR1 MDHEN, CDR2 SYDVKM. The CDR3 contains 17 residues. Trimming left V 2 bases short and J 5 bases short, with 22 bases between. The DNA of the CDR3 is TGTGCCAGCAGTTTAAATCTGGGGGTGGTCGGTGCGGACGAGCAGTACTTC. Encoded protein: CASSLNLGVVGADEQYF.

The chain joins TRBV15 to TRBJ1-2; D might be TRBD1 (6 bases). CDR1 LNHNV and CDR2 YYDKDF come from the germline V gene (reference sequence). The CDR3 is 19 residues long. V lost 0 bases to trimming and J lost 1 base, with 21 bases between them. For the CDR3, the DNA is TGTGCCACCAGCAGAGATCAGGGGCAGGGGTCTCCCTTTAACTATGGCTACACCTTC. This translates into CATSRDQGQGSPFNYGYTF.

The V gene is TRBV28, the J gene TRBJ1-2, with 7 bases matching TRBD1. The CDR3 extends over 15 amino acids. V lost 8 bases and J lost 1; bases outside the gene matches: 10. Looked up from germline, CDR1 is MDHEN and CDR2 is SYDVKM. CDR3 in DNA: TGTGCCAGCGTCGGGGGAGGGGGCTTTAACTATGGCTACACCTTC. Protein product: CASVGGGGFNYGYTF.

The chain combines TRBV29-1 with TRBJ2-2; D remains unclear. Trimming cost V 7 bases and J 0 bases, with 6 bases left between them. CDR3 length: 12 amino acids. Germline CDR1 reads SQVTM; CDR2 reads ANQGSEA. The CDR3 nucleotides read TGCAGCGCTTATACGAACACCGGGGAGCTGTTTTTT. Translation: CSAYTNTGELFF.

V usage is TRBV10-3 and J usage is TRBJ2-2; TRBD1 aligns across 8 bases. The CDR3 sequence is 14 residues long. Looked up from germline, CDR1 is ENHRY and CDR2 is SYGVKD. The V gene end was trimmed by 2 bases and the J gene end by 7 bases; junction bases not matched to a gene: 3. CDR3 sequence (DNA): TGTGCCATCAGTGAGGGACAGGGTTACGGGGAGCTGTTTTTT. Translation: CAISEGQGYGELFF.

This rearrangement joins TRBV25-1 to TRBJ2-5; 9 nucleotides match TRBD2. The germline V gene has CDR1 MGHDK and CDR2 SYGVNS. V lost 5 bases to trimming and J lost 2 bases; unmatched junction nucleotides: 6. The CDR3 sequence is 15 residues long. The CDR3 loop is CASSRGLAEQETQYF. CDR3 DNA sequence: TGTGCCAGCAGTAGGGGACTAGCCGAGCAAGAGACCCAGTACTTC.

The chain combines TRBV10-3 with TRBJ2-5; a weak D match, TRBD1 (6 bases). Trimming took off 2 bases at V and 3 bases at J, with 16 bases between the two ends. Germline values: CDR1 ENHRY, CDR2 SYGVKD. The CDR3 consists of 16 residues. This CDR3 reads CAISEIGKGVEETQYF. The CDR3 DNA is TGTGCCATCAGTGAGATTGGTAAGGGGGTCGAAGAGACCCAGTACTTC.

The chain carries TRBV18 and TRBJ1-1; D is possibly TRBD1 (6 bases). Trimming cost V 5 bases and J 1 base, with 20 bases left between them. Germline CDR1 is KGHSH and CDR2 is LQKENI. The CDR3 is 17 amino acids. CDR3: CASSSTQHRETNTEAFF. CDR3 sequence (DNA): TGTGCCAGCTCATCGACCCAGCACAGGGAGACGAACACTGAAGCTTTCTTT.

This chain joins TRBV4-1 and TRBJ1-3, with TRBD1 as a possible D gene (6 bases). The V gene's germline CDR1 is MGHRA and CDR2 YSYEKL. Trimming pared 2 bases from V and 2 bases from J, leaving 13 bases between. The CDR3 is 16 amino acids. As DNA, the CDR3 is TGCGCCAGCAGCCAATCCTCAGGGGAAACTGGAAACACCATATATTTT. Amino acid sequence: CASSQSSGETGNTIYF.